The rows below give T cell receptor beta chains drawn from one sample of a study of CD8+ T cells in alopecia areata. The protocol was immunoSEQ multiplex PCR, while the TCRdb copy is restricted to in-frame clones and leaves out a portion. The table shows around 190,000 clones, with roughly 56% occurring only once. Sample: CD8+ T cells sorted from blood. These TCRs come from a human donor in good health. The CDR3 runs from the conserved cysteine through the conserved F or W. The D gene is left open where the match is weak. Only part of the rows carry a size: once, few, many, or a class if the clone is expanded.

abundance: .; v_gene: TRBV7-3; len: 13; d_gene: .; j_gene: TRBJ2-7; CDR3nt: TGTGCCAGCGGGGACGGCAGGAGCTACGAGCAGTACTTC; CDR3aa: CASGDGRSYEQYF
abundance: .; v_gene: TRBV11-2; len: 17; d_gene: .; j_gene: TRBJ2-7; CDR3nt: TGTGCCAGCAGCGCCCTCCTCCAGGGGACCCTTTACTACGAGCAGTACTTC; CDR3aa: CASSALLQGTLYYEQYF
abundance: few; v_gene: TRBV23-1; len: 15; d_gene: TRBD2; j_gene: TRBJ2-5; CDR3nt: TGCGCCAGCAGTCAAAGACGCGGGGGTGGGGAGACCCAGTACTTC; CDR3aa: CASSQRRGGGETQYF
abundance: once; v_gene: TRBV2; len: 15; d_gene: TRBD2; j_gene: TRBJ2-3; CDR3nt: TGTGCCAGCGAGAGCGGGGGGCTAGGGACAGATACGCAGTATTTT; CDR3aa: CASESGGLGTDTQYF
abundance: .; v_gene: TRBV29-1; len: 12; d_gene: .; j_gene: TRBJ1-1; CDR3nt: TGCAGCGTCCAATTGAGGCGTAATGAAGCTTTCTTT; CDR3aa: CSVQLRRNEAFF
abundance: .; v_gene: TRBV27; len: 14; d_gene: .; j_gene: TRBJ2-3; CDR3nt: TGTGCCAGCAGTTTATCCGCAAGCACAGATACGCAGTATTTT; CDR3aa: CASSLSASTDTQYF
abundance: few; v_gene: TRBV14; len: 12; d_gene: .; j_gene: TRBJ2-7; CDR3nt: TGTGCCAGCAGCCCCGCAGGGTCCGAGCAGTACTTC; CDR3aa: CASSPAGSEQYF
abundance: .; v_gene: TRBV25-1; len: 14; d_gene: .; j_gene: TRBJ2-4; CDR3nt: TGTGCCAGCAGTGTTGGGGAAGGCAAAAACATTCAGTACTTC; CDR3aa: CASSVGEGKNIQYF
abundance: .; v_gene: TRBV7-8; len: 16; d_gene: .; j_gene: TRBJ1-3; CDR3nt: TGTGCCAGCAGCTTAAATTCTAGGCCCACTGACCGAGGCATATATTTT; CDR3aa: CASSLNSRPTDRGIYF
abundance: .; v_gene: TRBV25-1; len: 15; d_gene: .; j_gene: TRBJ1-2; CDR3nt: TGTGCCAGCAGTGAATCCATCGACAGCCGAGATGGCTACACCTTC; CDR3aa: CASSESIDSRDGYTF
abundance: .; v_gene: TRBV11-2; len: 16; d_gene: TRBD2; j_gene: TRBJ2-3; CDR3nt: TGTGCCAGCAGCACACTAGCGGGGGGCACGGTAGATACGCAGTATTTT; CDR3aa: CASSTLAGGTVDTQYF
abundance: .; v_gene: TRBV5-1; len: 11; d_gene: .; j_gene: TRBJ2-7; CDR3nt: TGCGCCAGCAGCTTAGGCTACGAGCAGTACTTC; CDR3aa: CASSLGYEQYF
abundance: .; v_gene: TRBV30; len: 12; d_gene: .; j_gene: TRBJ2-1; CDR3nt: TGTGCCTGGAGTTGGTCAGGCAATGAGCAGTTCTTC; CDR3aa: CAWSWSGNEQFF
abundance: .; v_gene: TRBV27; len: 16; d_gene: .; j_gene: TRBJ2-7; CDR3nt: TGTGCCAGCAGCCACCTCAACCCGGACAGCCTAGGCGAGCAGTACTTC; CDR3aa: CASSHLNPDSLGEQYF
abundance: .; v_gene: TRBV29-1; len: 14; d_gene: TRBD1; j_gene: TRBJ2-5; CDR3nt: TGCAGCGTTATGGTCAGGGGGTTCGGAGAGACCCAGTACTTC; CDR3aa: CSVMVRGFGETQYF
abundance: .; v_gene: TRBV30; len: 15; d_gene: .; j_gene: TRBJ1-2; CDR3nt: TGTGCCTGGACGGTGGGGACGCCAGGGATCTATGGCTACACCTTC; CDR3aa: CAWTVGTPGIYGYTF
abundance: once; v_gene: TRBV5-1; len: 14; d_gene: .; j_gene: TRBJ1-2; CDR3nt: TGCGCCAGCAGCCCCGGCAGGGAGGACTATGGCTACACCTTC; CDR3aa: CASSPGREDYGYTF
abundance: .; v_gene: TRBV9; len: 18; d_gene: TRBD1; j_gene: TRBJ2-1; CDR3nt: TGTGCCAGCAGCGTAGAGGGATGGGGACAGGGACCAAACGATGAGCAGTTCTTC; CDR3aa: CASSVEGWGQGPNDEQFF
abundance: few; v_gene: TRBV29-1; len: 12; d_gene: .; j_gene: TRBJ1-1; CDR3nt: TGCAGCGGAACAGGGAATCGGGCTGAAGCTTTCTTT; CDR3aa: CSGTGNRAEAFF
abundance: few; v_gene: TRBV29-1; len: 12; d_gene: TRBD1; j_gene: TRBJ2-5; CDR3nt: TGCAGCGTTGCCGGGACAGGGGGGCCCCAGTACTTC; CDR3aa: CSVAGTGGPQYF
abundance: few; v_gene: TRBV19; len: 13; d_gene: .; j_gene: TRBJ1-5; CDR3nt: TGTGCCAGTAGTAGTAGTAGCAATCAGCCCCAGCATTTT; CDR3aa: CASSSSSNQPQHF
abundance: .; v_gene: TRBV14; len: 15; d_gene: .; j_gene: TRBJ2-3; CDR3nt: TGTGCCAGCAGCTTGGGGGCGGCCTTCACAGATACGCAGTATTTT; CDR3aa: CASSLGAAFTDTQYF